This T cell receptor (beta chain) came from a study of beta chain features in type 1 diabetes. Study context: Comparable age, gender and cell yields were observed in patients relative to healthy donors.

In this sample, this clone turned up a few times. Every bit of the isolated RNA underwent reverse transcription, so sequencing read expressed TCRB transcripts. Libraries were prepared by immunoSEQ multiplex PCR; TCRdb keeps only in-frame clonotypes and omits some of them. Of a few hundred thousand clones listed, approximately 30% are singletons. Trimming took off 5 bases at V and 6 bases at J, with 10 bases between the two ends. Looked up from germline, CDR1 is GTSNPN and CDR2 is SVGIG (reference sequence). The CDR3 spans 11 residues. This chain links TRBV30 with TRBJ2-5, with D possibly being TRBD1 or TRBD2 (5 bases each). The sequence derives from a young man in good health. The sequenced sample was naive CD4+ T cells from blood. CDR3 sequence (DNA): TGTGCCTGGGGGGGTGGGAAGACCCAGTACTTC. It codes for CAWGGGKTQYF.